Sequencing of this T cell receptor (beta chain) was carried out in a study of T cells in Graves' hyperthyroidism and ophthalmopathy (dated by TCRdb to the late 2010s). Regarding the research as a whole: Peripheral blood samples were taken at the time of initial diagnosis, prior to any treatment. The paper describes TCR Vbeta CDR3 sequencing of 135 peripheral blood samples, made up of 40 to 45 ophthalmopathy patients, over 70 hyperthyroidism patients and 17 progressor patients. Whether ophthalmopathy could be predicted prospectively was tested in an independent validation cohort made up of about 20 hyperthyroidism patients plus 17 patients who later progressed to ophthalmopathy. To identify TCR V-J signatures that set the groups apart, the researchers used a discovery cohort of about a hundred patients, made up of approximately 43 with Graves' ophthalmopathy and 57 with stable Graves' hyperthyroidism. After blood sampling, hyperthyroidism patients were treated with methimazole at a starting dose of 30 mg daily, and ophthalmopathy patients were treated with high-dose intravenous methylprednisolone. The study also compared thyroid tissue and blood T-cell repertoires from more than 5 Graves' hyperthyroidism patients. The 80 to 100 discovery patients were randomly divided into training and test sets at a 7:3 ratio.

This clonotype has at least ten counts. There is no known antigen for this receptor. Base qualities were left out, and no much larger clone turns up one base away. Study-level results and caveats: During validation, the model predicted progression to ophthalmopathy a median of about 6.5 months ahead of onset, with 60% to 71% sensitivity and under 85% specificity. No statistical method was used to set the sample size in advance, and investigators knew the group allocation. A model built on a 13 V-J signature distinguished ophthalmopathy from stable hyperthyroidism, reaching roughly 88% sensitivity and about 81% specificity in cross-validation and 80%/75% in testing. Blood samples also contained most of the expanded thyroid clonotypes (frequency above 0.001), which suggests that blood repertoires may reflect thyroid immune responses.

TCR beta CDR3 regions were amplified from RNA transcripts. For the first round of RT-PCR on the TCR CDR3, the HTBI primer set was used together with the Qiagen OneStep RT-PCR kit. Libraries were constructed in a second round of multiplex PCR, after which size selection and purification were carried out. Paired-end sequencing of the libraries was performed with 100 bp reads on an Illumina HiSeq2000. The paper's processing steps were these. SOAPnuke was used to process the raw data, removing reads that contained adapters or uncalled bases, had a mean Phred below 15, or lacked an exact match to the constant primer or identifier. High-quality paired reads were merged using COPE v1.2.5, and each unique nucleotide sequence was defined as a clonotype. MiTCR v1.1 was used to align the clonotypes against IMGT TRBV, TRBD and TRBJ reference segments. Only V-J combinations with frequency above 0.0001, covering about 99% of repertoires, were analysed. A TCS score was defined as the ratio between F50 (clonal expansion) and ExV (chaos), using BLOSUM62-based TCRdist between CDR3 peptides within each V-J. Welch's t-statistics and random forest reduced roughly 540 V-J features to about 12, which were used in a naive Bayes classifier (R e1071). TCRdb trimmed public reads at Q25 via fastp, called clones via MiXCR and kept in-frame beta chains. Here each entry gathers all rows of one CDR3 protein and keeps the most common genes and DNA. V and J calls and clone size were set by TCRdb, not the authors. This sample comprises around 390,000 distinct CDR3 sequences, about 14% of them detected only once. Around a fifth of the sample belongs to the ten largest clones.

Ophthalmopathy patients had moderately to severely active disease, with a Clinical Activity Score of 3 or more, a NOSPECS grade of 4 or more, and a disease duration of less than 3 months. Patients with uncontrolled infections, other autoimmune diseases, pregnancy or lactation were excluded. Diagnoses relied on clinical symptoms, serum thyroxine and TRAb, thyroid ultrasound and orbital computed tomography. PBMCs were separated from around 9.1 ml of fresh peripheral blood using Ficoll-Paque density gradient centrifugation. Total RNA was extracted with Trizol reagent, and quality was checked on an Agilent 2100 Bioanalyzer. From the germline V gene, CDR1 is SQVTM and CDR2 is ANQGSEA. From the cysteine through the phenylalanine, the CDR3 covers 12 amino acids. CDR3 DNA is the only sequence kept; it has 36 bases, read in frame from the first base. V is reduced by 6 bases and J by 0 bases, leaving a spacing of 7 bases between them.

The sequence joins TRBV29-1 to TRBJ2-3; too little of a D gene remains to name it. The TCR was taken from a woman aged 30 to 39 with Graves' ophthalmopathy. Sequenced material: blood. CDR3 protein: CSVEDSTDTQYF. The DNA is as follows: TGCAGCGTAGAGGACAGCACAGATACGCAGTATTTT.